A single T cell receptor beta chain is shown here with its context. J gave up 0 bases and V 4 bases, and 17 bases lay outside the gene matches. Per germline, CDR1 PRHDT and CDR2 FYEKMQ (reference sequence). The CDR3 contains 19 residues. The data were produced by immunoSEQ multiplex PCR, yet TCRdb's version contains in-frame clones alone and is incomplete. The data contain more than 60,000 clones, around 92% of them singletons. This entry is derived from a study of OX40 agonist ivuxolimab in advanced cancers. The chain is built from TRBV13 and TRBJ2-7; 8 nucleotides agree with TRBD2. This TCR was sampled from an adult with an advanced solid tumor such as melanoma, head and neck, liver or kidney cancer. The sample consisted of CD4+ or CD8+ T cells sorted from blood, taken in a trial of the OX40 agonist ivuxolimab. Written as DNA, the CDR3 is TGTGCCAGCAGCTCCTGGGACTCCTCTGCTACTAGCGGCTCCTACGAGCAGTACTTC. The encoded protein is CASSSWDSSATSGSYEQYF.